The 27 T cell receptor beta chains below all came from one sample that was sequenced in a study of blood T cell repertoires in COVID-19. The repertoire was sequenced with immunoSEQ multiplex PCR; TCRdb's copy has only in-frame clones and lacks some. Among approximately 230,000 clones listed, roughly 88% were seen once. Input material: PBMCs or T cells enriched from blood (not recorded which). These receptors all come from a woman between 45 and 65 years old with acute COVID-19.

Comment on this clone: An end of the junction does not agree with germline; a read error may underlie this. The chain is built from TRBV12-3 or TRBV12-4 and TRBJ1-2; D is uncertain. The CDR3 covers 13 residues. Written as DNA, the CDR3 is TGTGCCAGTAGTTCCCACGTGTTGGGCGGCTACACCTTC. Protein sequence: CASSSHVLGGYTF.

The chain recombines TRBV21-1 with TRBJ2-7; the table assigns TRBD1, which was not confirmed against the DNA. TRBV21-1 is a known pseudogene. This CDR3 comprises 17 residues. CDR3 in amino acids: CASSTEGQGPLSYEQYF. CDR3 coding DNA: TGTGCCAGCAGCACCGAGGGACAGGGGCCCTTATCCTACGAGCAGTACTTC.

The V call is TRBV25-1, the J call TRBJ2-7, with TRBD1 matching 9 bases. J lost 4 bases, V lost 5 bases, and 6 bases had no gene match. The CDR3 consists of 14 residues. Per the germline V gene, CDR1 is MGHDK and CDR2 is SYGVNS. CDR3 residues: CASSIGTGFYEQYF. The CDR3, as DNA: TGTGCCAGCAGTATCGGGACAGGGTTTTACGAGCAGTACTTC.

The chain carries TRBV27 and TRBJ1-5; D is ambiguous. Germline lookup yields CDR1 MNHEY and CDR2 SMNVEV (reference sequence). The CDR3 is made up of 15 amino acids. Between the trimmed V and J ends, which lost 4 bases and 2 bases, there was a span of 12 bases. As DNA, the CDR3 is TGTGCCAGCAGTTCTCACAATCTGGGCAATCAGCCCCAGCATTTT. As protein: CASSSHNLGNQPQHF.

J is TRBJ2-7 and V is TRBV11-1; D perhaps matches TRBD2 (6 bases). CDR1 is SGHAT, CDR2 FQDESV, per germline (reference sequence). The V end lost 3 bases, the J end lost 5 bases, and 14 bases lay between the germline ends. The CDR3 covers 14 residues. In nucleotides, the CDR3 is TGTGCCAGCAGCTTTAGTCGGGAGTTGAACGAGCAGTACTTC. Protein sequence: CASSFSRELNEQYF.

The chain uses TRBV28 and TRBJ1-5, with 11 bases fitting TRBD1. Germline lookup yields CDR1 MDHEN and CDR2 SYDVKM. V shed 5 bases and J 1 base; nucleotides not matched to a gene: 7. This CDR3 region has 17 residues. CDR3 nucleotides: TGTGCCAGCAGTCGGGACAGGGGGTTGAAGAGCAATCAGCCCCAGCATTTT. Translating it yields CASSRDRGLKSNQPQHF. The entire variable domain, with the rest obtained from reference TRBV28 and TRBJ1-5, is as follows: DVKVTQSSRYLVKRTGEKVFLECVQDMDHENMFWYRQDPGLGLRLIYFSYDVKMKEKGDIPEGYSVSREKKERFSLILESASTNQTSMYLCASSRDRGLKSNQPQHFGDGTRLSIL.

This chain connects TRBV7-8 to TRBJ2-5, with D perhaps TRBD2 (6 bases). Trimming stripped 0 bases from V and 5 bases from J, with 7 bases between. Germline CDR1 is SGHVS and CDR2 is FQNEAQ. The CDR3 runs to 13 residues. DNA of the CDR3: TGTGCCAGCAGCTTAGCTGGGAGGGAGACCCAGTACTTC. This translates into CASSLAGRETQYF.

This clone has ten or more counts. The V call is TRBV5-1, the J call TRBJ2-1, with 7 bases identical to TRBD2. Germline loops: CDR1 SGHRS, CDR2 YFSETQ. This CDR3 contains 14 residues. With 4 bases clipped from V and 7 bases from J, the junction kept 8 bases outside the gene matches. The DNA of the CDR3 is TGCGCCAGCAGCCGGGCGGGGGAAACTAATGAGCAGTTCTTC. Amino acid sequence: CASSRAGETNEQFF.

The J gene is TRBJ1-1, the V gene TRBV3-1 (or the pseudogene TRBV3-2); possible D gene TRBD1, 6 bases. Germline V gives CDR1 LGHDT, CDR2 YNNKEL (reference sequence). Trimming removed 0 bases at V and 0 bases at J, with 8 bases between. The CDR3 length is 15 residues. CDR3 sequence: CASSQETGMNTEAFF. CDR3 nucleotides: TGTGCCAGCAGCCAAGAAACAGGGATGAACACTGAAGCTTTCTTT.

This chain uses TRBV3-1 (or the pseudogene TRBV3-2) with TRBJ2-7; 9 bases are a match to TRBD2. The CDR3 loop spans 17 amino acids. Losses at the gene ends were 1 base for V and 5 bases for J; bases not matched to a gene: 12. Germline CDR1 is LGHDT and CDR2 is YNNKEL (reference sequence). The CDR3 sequence is CASSQVFSGRTRNEQYF. Written as DNA, the CDR3 is TGTGCCAGCAGCCAAGTTTTTAGCGGGAGAACGCGAAACGAGCAGTACTTC.

The V and J genes are TRBV7-6 and TRBJ2-1; TRBD2 agrees at 8 bases. The CDR3 runs 20 residues. V gave up 1 base and J gave up 2 bases; unmatched junction bases: 16. The germline V gene has CDR1 SGHVS and CDR2 FNYEAQ. CDR3 sequence reads: CASSLGGGGTGTRPYNEQFF. The CDR3 bases are TGTGCCAGCAGCTTAGGGGGAGGAGGGACCGGGACTAGACCCTACAATGAGCAGTTCTTC.

This clone was detected once. The chain uses TRBV30 and TRBJ2-1, with D perhaps matching TRBD2 (5 bases). CDR3 length: 13 amino acids. Trimming left V 4 bases short and J 5 bases short, with 12 bases between. Germline V gives CDR1 GTSNPN, CDR2 SVGIG (reference sequence). The CDR3 DNA reads as TGTGCCTGGACCGAGGGCTCAAACAATGAGCAGTTCTTC. Its translation is CAWTEGSNNEQFF.

The rearrangement links TRBV23-1 to TRBJ1-4; D possibly corresponds to TRBD1 (6 bases). TRBV23-1 counts as an open reading frame of uncertain function. CDR3 length: 13 amino acids. V was trimmed by 10 bases and J by 8 bases, leaving 17 bases between them. The CDR3 DNA follows: TGCGCCACCAACGCAGGAAGGGGGGAAAAACTGTTTTTT. As protein: CATNAGRGEKLFF.

This clone was seen a single time. The V gene is TRBV2, the J gene TRBJ2-1, with TRBD2 matching 8 bases. The CDR3 covers 14 residues. Germline lookup yields CDR1 SNHLY and CDR2 FYNNEI. With 5 bases clipped from V and 7 bases from J, the junction kept 7 bases outside the gene matches. The CDR3 here is CASSRGSGTNEQFF. As DNA, the CDR3 is TGTGCCAGCAGTCGAGGTAGCGGGACAAATGAGCAGTTCTTC.

The genes are TRBV5-6 and TRBJ1-5; 9 bases match TRBD1. Germline CDR1 is SGHDT and CDR2 is YYEEEE. CDR3 size: 13 residues. The V segment lost 0 bases and the J segment 12 bases; nucleotides outside the gene matches: 4. This chain's CDR3 is CASSLGDRGGQHF. The CDR3, as DNA: TGTGCCAGCAGCTTGGGCGACAGGGGGGGCCAGCATTTT.

This sequence joins TRBV27 and TRBJ2-1; 10 positions agree with TRBD2. Germline V lookup: CDR1 MNHEY, CDR2 SMNVEV (reference sequence). V lost 2 bases, J lost 7 bases, and 2 bases stayed unmatched. The CDR3 contains 14 residues. CDR3 in DNA: TGTGCCAGCAGTTTAGGACTAGCGGCAAATGAGCAGTTCTTC. It specifies CASSLGLAANEQFF.

Only one count was recorded for this clone. V is TRBV11-1 and J is TRBJ2-3, with D possibly being TRBD1 (6 bases). CDR3 length: 16 residues. The V end was cut by 3 bases, the J end by 4 bases, with 17 bases between. Germline CDR1 reads SGHAT; CDR2 reads FQDESV (reference sequence). The CDR3 sequence: CASSFGGSGHADTQYF. In DNA, the CDR3 is TGTGCCAGCAGCTTCGGTGGATCGGGACATGCAGATACGCAGTATTTT.

The rearrangement links TRBV5-1 to TRBJ2-5, with 9 bases fitting TRBD1. CDR1 and CDR2 from the germline V gene are SGHRS and YFSETQ. The CDR3 is made up of 14 amino acids. V gave up 4 bases and J gave up 2 bases; unmatched junction bases: 3. For the CDR3, the DNA is TGCGCCAGCAGCCAGACAGGGGGTCAAGAGACCCAGTACTTC. It specifies CASSQTGGQETQYF.

This clone was seen only a few times. The chain joins TRBV19 to TRBJ1-1; D is uncertain. V gave up 7 bases and J gave up 0 bases, with 21 bases separating them. CDR1 and CDR2 (germline): LNHDA, SQIVND (reference sequence). The CDR3 is made up of 17 amino acids. The CDR3 sequence is CASKPYEASSMNTEAFF. In DNA, the CDR3 is TGTGCCAGTAAGCCCTACGAGGCGTCGTCAATGAACACTGAAGCTTTCTTT.

The chain is built from TRBV28 and TRBJ2-3; 11 bases align to TRBD2. The CDR3 is 16 amino acids. V lost 5 bases and J lost 4; bases outside the gene matches: 8. Germline-derived CDR1 and CDR2 are MDHEN and SYDVKM. The CDR3 is CASSDFSGRAADTQYF. The CDR3 nucleotides are TGTGCCAGCAGTGACTTTAGCGGGAGGGCGGCAGATACGCAGTATTTT.

The DNA for the CDR3 is TGTGCCACGGGACAGGGATGGACAGATACGCAGTATTTT. Translating it yields CATGQGWTDTQYF. The chain recombines TRBV6-5 with TRBJ2-3; 9 nucleotides agree with TRBD1. Germline V CDR1 and CDR2: MNHEY, SVGAGI. The length of the CDR3 is 13 residues. V gave up 10 bases and J gave up 3 bases; unmatched junction bases: 5.

The chain recombines TRBV6-2 or TRBV6-3 with TRBJ2-7; D gene ambiguous. V was clipped by 2 bases and J by 4 bases, with 6 bases between them. Germline assignment: CDR1 MNHEY and CDR2 SVGEGT. The CDR3 contains 12 residues. As DNA, the CDR3 is TGTGCCAGCAGTTACACAGAGTACGAGCAGTACTTC. Its protein product is CASSYTEYEQYF.

The chain uses TRBV7-9 and TRBJ1-3; D possibly corresponds to TRBD1 (6 bases). The CDR3 has 14 residues. Germline lookup yields CDR1 SEHNR and CDR2 FQNEAQ (reference sequence). V shed 7 bases and J shed 2 bases, with 12 bases lying between them. Here the CDR3 reads CASTPRTAGNTIYF. The CDR3 DNA is TGTGCCAGCACCCCCAGGACAGCTGGAAACACCATATATTTT. Supplemented by reference TRBV7-9 and TRBJ1-3, the full variable domain reads DTGVSQNPRHKITKRGQNVTFRCDPISEHNRLYWYRQTLGQGPEFLTYFQNEAQLEKSRLLSDRFSAERPKGSFSTLEIQRTEQGDSAMYLCASTPRTAGNTIYFGEGSWLTVV.

This chain uses TRBV27 with TRBJ2-7; 8 bases map to TRBD2. CDR3 length: 15 amino acids. Trimming removed 3 bases from V and 9 bases from J; junction bases left unmatched: 13. Germline V gene data show CDR1 as MNHEY and CDR2 as SMNVEV (reference sequence). The CDR3 DNA is TGTGCCAGCAGTTTTGTAGCGGGACCTCAACTGGGGCAGTACTTC. It encodes CASSFVAGPQLGQYF.

This rearrangement joins TRBV28 to TRBJ2-1, with 8 bases aligning to TRBD2. The trim removed 4 bases at V and 5 bases at J, leaving 4 bases unmatched. Germline V gene sequence: CDR1 MDHEN, CDR2 SYDVKM. CDR3 length equals 14 residues. The CDR3 here is CASSSPGGHNEQFF. CDR3 in DNA: TGTGCCAGCAGTTCGCCGGGAGGGCACAATGAGCAGTTCTTC.

The chain combines TRBV5-1 with TRBJ2-1; TRBD1 matches 10 bases. With 0 bases clipped from V and 8 bases from J, the junction kept 11 bases outside the gene matches. Germline V gene sequence: CDR1 SGHRS, CDR2 YFSETQ. The length of the CDR3 is 17 residues. DNA for the CDR3: TGCGCCAGCAGCTTGGCTCGGACAGGGGGAGGGGTCGATGAGCAGTTCTTC. Its translation is CASSLARTGGGVDEQFF.

The chain uses TRBV7-3 and TRBJ1-1; a possible D gene is TRBD1 (6 bases). This CDR3 spans 14 amino acids. The V end lost 2 bases, the J end lost 1 base, and 8 bases lay between the germline ends. The germline V gene has CDR1 SGHTA and CDR2 FQGTGA. The CDR3 DNA follows: TGTGCCAGCAGCTTATCAGGGGCGAACACTGAAGCTTTCTTT. Residues: CASSLSGANTEAFF.